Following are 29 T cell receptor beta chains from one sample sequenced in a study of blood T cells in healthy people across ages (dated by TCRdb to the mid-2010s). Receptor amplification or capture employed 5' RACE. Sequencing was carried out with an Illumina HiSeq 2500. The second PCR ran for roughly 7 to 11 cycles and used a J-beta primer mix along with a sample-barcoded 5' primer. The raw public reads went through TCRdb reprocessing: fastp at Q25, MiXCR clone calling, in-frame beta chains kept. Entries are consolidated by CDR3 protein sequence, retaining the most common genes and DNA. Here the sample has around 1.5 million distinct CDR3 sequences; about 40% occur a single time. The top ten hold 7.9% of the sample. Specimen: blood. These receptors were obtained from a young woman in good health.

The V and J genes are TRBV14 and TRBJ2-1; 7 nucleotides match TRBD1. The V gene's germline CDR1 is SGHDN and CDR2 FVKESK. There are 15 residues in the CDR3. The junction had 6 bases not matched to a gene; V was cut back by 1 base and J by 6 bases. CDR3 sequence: CASSQVTGIRNEQFF. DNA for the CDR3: TGTGCCAGCAGCCAAGTGACAGGGATCCGCAATGAGCAGTTCTTC.

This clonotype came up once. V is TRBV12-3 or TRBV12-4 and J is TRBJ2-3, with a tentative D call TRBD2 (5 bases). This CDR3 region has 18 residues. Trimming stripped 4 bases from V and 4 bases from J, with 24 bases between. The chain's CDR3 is CASSSGRGTVPRADTQYF. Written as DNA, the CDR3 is TGTGCCAGCAGTTCAGGTCGGGGAACGGTACCTAGAGCAGATACGCAGTATTTT.

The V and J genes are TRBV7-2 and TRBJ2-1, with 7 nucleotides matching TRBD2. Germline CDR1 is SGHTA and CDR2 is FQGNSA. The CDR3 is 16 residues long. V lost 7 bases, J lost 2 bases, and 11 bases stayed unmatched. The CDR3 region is CASNSRASGTYNEQFF. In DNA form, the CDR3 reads TGTGCCAGCAACTCCAGGGCCAGCGGGACCTACAATGAGCAGTTCTTC.

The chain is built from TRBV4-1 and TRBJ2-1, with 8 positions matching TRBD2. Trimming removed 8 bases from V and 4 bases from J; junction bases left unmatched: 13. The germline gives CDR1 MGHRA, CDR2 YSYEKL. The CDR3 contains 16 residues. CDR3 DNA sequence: TGCGCCAGCGGCCGACACACTAGCGGAGCTTACAATGAGCAGTTCTTC. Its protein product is CASGRHTSGAYNEQFF.

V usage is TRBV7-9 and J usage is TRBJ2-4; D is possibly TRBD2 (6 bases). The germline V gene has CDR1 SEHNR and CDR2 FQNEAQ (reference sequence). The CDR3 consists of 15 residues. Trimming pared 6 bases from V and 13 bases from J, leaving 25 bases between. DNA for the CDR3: TGTGCCAGCAGTCCCGTTGAGGCAACTAGCAATGAGCAGTACTTC. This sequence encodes CASSPVEATSNEQYF. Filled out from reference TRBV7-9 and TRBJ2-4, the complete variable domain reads DTGVSQNPRHKITKRGQNVTFRCDPISEHNRLYWYRQTLGQGPEFLTYFQNEAQLEKSRLLSDRFSAERPKGSFSTLEIQRTEQGDSAMYLCASSPVEATSNEQYFGAGTRLSVL.

This CDR3 is CASSPTPDRGPQHF. CDR3 in DNA: TGTGCCAGCAGCCCCACCCCGGACCGGGGGCCCCAGCATTTT. The V gene is TRBV6-5, the J gene TRBJ1-5, with D uncertain. This CDR3 spans 14 amino acids. Germline values: CDR1 MNHEY, CDR2 SVGAGI. Trimming took 6 bases from V and 9 from J, leaving 18 bases between them.

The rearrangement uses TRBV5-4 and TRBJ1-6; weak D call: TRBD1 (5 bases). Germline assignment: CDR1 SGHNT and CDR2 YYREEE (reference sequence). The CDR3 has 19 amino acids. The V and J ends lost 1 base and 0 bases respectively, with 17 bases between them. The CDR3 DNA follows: TGTGCCAGCAGCTTGATTTATTCGGGGCCGAGCTCCTATAATTCACCCCTCCACTTT. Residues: CASSLIYSGPSSYNSPLHF. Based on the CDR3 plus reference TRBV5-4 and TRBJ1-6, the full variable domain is ETGVTQSPTHLIKTRGQQVTLRCSSQSGHNTVSWYQQALGQGPQFIFQYYREEENGRGNFPPRFSGLQFPNYSSELNVNALELDDSALYLCASSLIYSGPSSYNSPLHFGNGTRLTVT.

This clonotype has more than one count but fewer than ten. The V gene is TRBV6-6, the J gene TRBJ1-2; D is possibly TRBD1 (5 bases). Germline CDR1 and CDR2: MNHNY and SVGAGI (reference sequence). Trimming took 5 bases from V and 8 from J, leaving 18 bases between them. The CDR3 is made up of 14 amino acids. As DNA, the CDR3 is TGTGCCAGCAGTAGGGACGACGGACTACTCGGCTACACCTTC. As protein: CASSRDDGLLGYTF.

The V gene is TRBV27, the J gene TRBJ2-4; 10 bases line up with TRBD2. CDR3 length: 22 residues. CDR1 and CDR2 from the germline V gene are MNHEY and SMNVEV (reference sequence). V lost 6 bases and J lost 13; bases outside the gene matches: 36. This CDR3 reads CASRSTTALGPSARTSGREQYF. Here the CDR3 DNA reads TGTGCCAGCAGATCAACAACCGCCTTAGGTCCGTCGGCCCGGACTAGCGGTAGGGAGCAGTACTTC.

The CDR3 reads CASSERGFNNQPQHF. CDR3 DNA sequence: TGTGCCAGCAGTGAGCGGGGTTTCAACAATCAGCCCCAGCATTTT. The chain combines TRBV2 with TRBJ1-5; D unresolved. There are 15 residues in the CDR3. With 3 bases removed from V and 3 bases from J, the gap between germline ends came to 12 bases. Germline loops: CDR1 SNHLY, CDR2 FYNNEI.

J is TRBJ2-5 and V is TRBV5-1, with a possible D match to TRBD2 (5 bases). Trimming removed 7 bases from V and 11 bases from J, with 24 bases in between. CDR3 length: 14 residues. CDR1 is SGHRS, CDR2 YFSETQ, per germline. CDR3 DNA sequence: TGCGCCAGCGGGAGTTCGGCAGCCTACAATGAGCAGTACTTC. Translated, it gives CASGSSAAYNEQYF.

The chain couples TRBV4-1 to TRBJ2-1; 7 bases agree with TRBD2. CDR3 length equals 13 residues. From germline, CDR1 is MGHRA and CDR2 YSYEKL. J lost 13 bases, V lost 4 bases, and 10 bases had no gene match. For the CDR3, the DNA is TGCGCCAGCAGCCTCACGGGGGGAGAGACCCAGTTCTTC. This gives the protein CASSLTGGETQFF.

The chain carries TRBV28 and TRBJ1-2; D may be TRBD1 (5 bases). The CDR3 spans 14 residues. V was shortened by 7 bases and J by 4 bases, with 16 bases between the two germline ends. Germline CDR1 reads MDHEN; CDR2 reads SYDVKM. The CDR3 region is CASTPRGSGYGYTF. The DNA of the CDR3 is TGTGCCAGCACTCCCCGGGGGAGCGGCTATGGCTACACCTTC.

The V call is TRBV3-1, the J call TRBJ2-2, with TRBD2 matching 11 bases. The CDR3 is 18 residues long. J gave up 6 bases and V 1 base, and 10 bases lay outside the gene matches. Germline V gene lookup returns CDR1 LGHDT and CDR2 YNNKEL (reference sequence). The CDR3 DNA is TGTGCCAGCAGCCAAGGGCTAGCGGGAGGATCTGTCCCCGGGGAGCTGTTTTTT. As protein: CASSQGLAGGSVPGELFF.

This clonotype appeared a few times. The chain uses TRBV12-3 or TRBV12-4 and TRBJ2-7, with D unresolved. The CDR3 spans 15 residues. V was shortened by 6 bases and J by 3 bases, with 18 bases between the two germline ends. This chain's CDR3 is CASSPWSVAYYEQYF. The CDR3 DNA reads TGTGCCAGCAGCCCTTGGTCGGTGGCTTACTACGAGCAGTACTTC.

The CDR3 DNA is TGTGCCAGCAGTGGAGTCCCAGATGGGGGCTACACCTTC. It specifies CASSGVPDGGYTF. V gene TRBV6-1 combines with J gene TRBJ1-2; D uncertain. The CDR3 is made up of 13 amino acids. Germline V gene data show CDR1 as MNHNS and CDR2 as SASEGT. Trimming left V 4 bases short and J 8 bases short, with 14 bases between.

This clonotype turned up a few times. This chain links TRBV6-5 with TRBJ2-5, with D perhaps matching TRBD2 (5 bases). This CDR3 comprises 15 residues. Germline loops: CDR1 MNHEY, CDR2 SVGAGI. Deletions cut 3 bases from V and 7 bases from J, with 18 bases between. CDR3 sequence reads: CASSYPETGKVTQYF. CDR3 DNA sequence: TGTGCCAGCAGTTATCCTGAGACCGGGAAGGTGACCCAGTACTTC.

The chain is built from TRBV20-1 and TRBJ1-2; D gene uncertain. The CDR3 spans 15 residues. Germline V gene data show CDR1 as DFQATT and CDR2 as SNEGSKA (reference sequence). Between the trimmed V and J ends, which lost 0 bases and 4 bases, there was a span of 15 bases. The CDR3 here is CSARDGQSLFYGYTF. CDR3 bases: TGCAGTGCTAGAGACGGGCAGTCTTTATTCTATGGCTACACCTTC.

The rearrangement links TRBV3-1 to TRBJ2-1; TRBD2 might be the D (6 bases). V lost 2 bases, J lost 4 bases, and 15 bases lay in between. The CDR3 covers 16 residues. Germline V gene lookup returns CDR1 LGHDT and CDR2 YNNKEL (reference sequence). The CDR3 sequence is CASSQFSGAIYNEQFF. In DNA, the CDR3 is TGTGCCAGCAGCCAATTTAGCGGAGCCATATACAATGAGCAGTTCTTC.

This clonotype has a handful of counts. The CDR3 loop is CASSVGTVSPQETQYF. The CDR3 DNA is TGTGCCAGCAGCGTAGGGACAGTGTCCCCTCAAGAGACCCAGTACTTC. The J gene is TRBJ2-5, the V gene TRBV9; TRBD1 is a possible D gene (6 bases). Germline V gene lookup returns CDR1 SGDLS and CDR2 YYNGEE. Trimming pared 0 bases from V and 2 bases from J, leaving 14 bases between. CDR3 size: 16 residues.

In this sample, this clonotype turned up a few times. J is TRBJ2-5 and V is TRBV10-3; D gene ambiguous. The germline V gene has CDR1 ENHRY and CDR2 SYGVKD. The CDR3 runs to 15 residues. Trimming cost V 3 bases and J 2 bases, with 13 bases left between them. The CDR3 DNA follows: TGTGCCATCAGTGATCCCCGGGCTAAACAAGAGACCCAGTACTTC. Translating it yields CAISDPRAKQETQYF.

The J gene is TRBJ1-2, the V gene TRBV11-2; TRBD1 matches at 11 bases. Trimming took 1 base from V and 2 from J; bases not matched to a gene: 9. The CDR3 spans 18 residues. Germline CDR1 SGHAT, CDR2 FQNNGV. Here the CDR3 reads CASSLGVYWTGGNYGYTF. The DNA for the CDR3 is TGTGCCAGCAGCTTAGGAGTTTATTGGACAGGGGGCAACTATGGCTACACCTTC.

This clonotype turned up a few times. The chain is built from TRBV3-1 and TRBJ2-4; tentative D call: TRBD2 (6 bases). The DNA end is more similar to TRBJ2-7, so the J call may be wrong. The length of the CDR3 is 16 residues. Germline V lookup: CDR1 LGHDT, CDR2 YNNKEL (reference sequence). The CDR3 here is CASSQDGERRAYEQYF. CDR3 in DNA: TGTGCCAGCAGCCAAGATGGGGAACGGAGGGCCTACGAGCAGTACTTC.

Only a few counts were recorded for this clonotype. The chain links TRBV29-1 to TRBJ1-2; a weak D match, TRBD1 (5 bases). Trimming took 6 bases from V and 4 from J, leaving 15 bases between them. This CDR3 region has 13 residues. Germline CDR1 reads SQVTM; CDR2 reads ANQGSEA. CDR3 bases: TGCAGCGTGGGGAGCAGGGTTAGCTATGGCTACACCTTC. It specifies CSVGSRVSYGYTF.

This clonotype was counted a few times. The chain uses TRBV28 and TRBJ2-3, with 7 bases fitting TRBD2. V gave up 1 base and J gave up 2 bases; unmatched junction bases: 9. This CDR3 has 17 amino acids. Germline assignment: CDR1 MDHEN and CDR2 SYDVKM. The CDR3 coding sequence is TGTGCCAGCAGTTTATTATCTAGCGGAGGTCCCACAGATACGCAGTATTTT. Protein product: CASSLLSSGGPTDTQYF. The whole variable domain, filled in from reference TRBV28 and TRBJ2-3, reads DVKVTQSSRYLVKRTGEKVFLECVQDMDHENMFWYRQDPGLGLRLIYFSYDVKMKEKGDIPEGYSVSREKKERFSLILESASTNQTSMYLCASSLLSSGGPTDTQYFGPGTRLTVL.

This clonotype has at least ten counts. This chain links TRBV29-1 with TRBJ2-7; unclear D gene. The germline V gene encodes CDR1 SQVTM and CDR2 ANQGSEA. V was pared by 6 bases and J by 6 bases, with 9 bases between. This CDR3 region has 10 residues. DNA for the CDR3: TGCAGCGTGGGTAGCCCCGAGCAGTACTTC. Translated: CSVGSPEQYF.

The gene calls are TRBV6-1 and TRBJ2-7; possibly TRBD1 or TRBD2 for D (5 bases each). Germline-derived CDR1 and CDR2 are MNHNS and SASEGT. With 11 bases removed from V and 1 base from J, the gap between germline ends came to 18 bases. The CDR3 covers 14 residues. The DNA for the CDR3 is TGTGCCTGCCAAGAGGGGCGACCTTCCTACGAGCAGTACTTC. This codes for CACQEGRPSYEQYF.

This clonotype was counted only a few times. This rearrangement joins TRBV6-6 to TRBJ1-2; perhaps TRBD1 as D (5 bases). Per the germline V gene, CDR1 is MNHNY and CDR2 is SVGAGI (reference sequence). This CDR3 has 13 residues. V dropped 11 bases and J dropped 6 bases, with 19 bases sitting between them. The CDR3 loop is CAAGRVGRDGYTF. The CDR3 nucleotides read TGTGCCGCCGGTAGGGTGGGCAGGGATGGCTACACCTTC.

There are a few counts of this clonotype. CDR3 protein: CASSRSGTANEKLFF. The CDR3, as DNA: TGTGCCAGCAGCCGATCCGGGACAGCGAATGAAAAACTGTTTTTT. The rearrangement links TRBV7-2 to TRBJ1-4; 7 bases fit TRBD1. Looked up from germline, CDR1 is SGHTA and CDR2 is FQGNSA. The V and J ends lost 5 bases and 5 bases, in that order; junction bases with no gene match: 8. The CDR3 spans 15 residues. Based on the CDR3 plus reference TRBV7-2 and TRBJ1-4, the full variable domain is GAGVSQSPSNKVTEKGKDVELRCDPISGHTALYWYRQSLGQGLEFLIYFQGNSAPDKSGLPSDRFSAERTGGSVSTLTIQRTQQEDSAVYLCASSRSGTANEKLFFGSGTQLSVL.